This T cell receptor beta chain comes out of a study of T cells after yellow fever vaccination. Study-wide context: Preparation of the low-cell-number fractions used SMART-Seq v4 Ultra Low Input.

The authors made TCR cDNA by 5'RACE template switching, adding a universal primer site and UMIs. TCRdb processed the 5' RACE reads anew with MiXCR; each CDR3 protein has one entry. The table has some 250,000 distinct CDR3 sequences, more than 3.5% seen once; the top ten hold under 20%. General study results and limits: Once the booster was given, most primary-vaccination clones reappeared, at around 95% for CD4 and 85% to 90% for CD8. Weaker, the secondary response peaked sooner, at day 5 versus 15.

In its sample, this clonotype was seen many times. Its cognate antigen is unknown. Trimming pared 9 bases from V and 8 bases from J, leaving 14 bases between. This CDR3 is 12 amino acids long. The germline CDR1 and CDR2 sequences are SEHNR and FQNEAQ (reference sequence). The specimen was PBMCs, collected 15 days after the yellow fever booster vaccination. The TCR originated in a man in his late teens or twenties who received the YFV17D yellow fever vaccine. This chain connects TRBV7-9 to TRBJ2-1, with D perhaps matching TRBD1 (5 bases). This CDR3 reads CASRRGLDEQFF. CDR3 nucleotide sequence: TGTGCCAGTCGTAGGGGCTTGGATGAGCAGTTCTTC. The full variable domain, completed using reference TRBV7-9 and TRBJ2-1, is DTGVSQNPRHKITKRGQNVTFRCDPISEHNRLYWYRQTLGQGPEFLTYFQNEAQLEKSRLLSDRFSAERPKGSFSTLEIQRTEQGDSAMYLCASRRGLDEQFFGPGTRLTVL.